Below are 15 T cell receptor beta chains sequenced from a single sample in a study of blood T cell repertoires in COVID-19. Measured with immunoSEQ multiplex PCR; TCRdb has only the in-frame clones, and not every one. The sample yields roughly 360,000 clones, more than 75% seen once. The material sequenced was peripheral blood. The origin of the receptors is a human donor with acute or convalescent COVID-19. The donor label of this sample is uncertain.

The rearrangement uses TRBV2 and TRBJ2-5; D possibly corresponds to TRBD2 (6 bases). V was shortened by 2 bases and J by 2 bases, with 9 bases between the two germline ends. This CDR3 comprises 14 residues. From germline, CDR1 is SNHLY and CDR2 FYNNEI. The CDR3 sequence is CASSENAGQETQYF. CDR3 coding DNA: TGTGCCAGCAGTGAAAACGCGGGACAAGAGACCCAGTACTTC.

The rearrangement links TRBV3-1 (or the pseudogene TRBV3-2) to TRBJ2-7; 10 bases agree with TRBD2. The ends lost 4 bases at V and 3 bases at J; junction bases unmatched: 6. Germline-derived CDR1 and CDR2 are LGHDT and YNNKEL (reference sequence). The CDR3 has 15 residues. CDR3 coding DNA: TGTGCCAGCAGCCTCCGGGGACTAGCGATCTACGAGCAGTACTTC. It codes for CASSLRGLAIYEQYF.

The rearrangement joins TRBV29-1 to TRBJ1-1, with D maybe TRBD1 (6 bases). The CDR3 has 13 residues. V lost 4 bases and J 5 bases, leaving 14 bases between the germline ends. CDR1 SQVTM and CDR2 ANQGSEA come from the germline V gene. CDR3 protein: CSVAQTGRTEAFF. The CDR3, as DNA: TGCAGCGTTGCCCAAACAGGGCGTACTGAAGCTTTCTTT. Full variable domain (rest looked up from reference TRBV29-1 and TRBJ1-1): SAVISQKPSRDICQRGTSLTIQCQVDSQVTMMFWYRQQPGQSLTLIATANQGSEATYESGFVIDKFPISRPNLTFSTLTVSNMSPEDSSIYLCSVAQTGRTEAFFGQGTRLTVV.

This chain connects TRBV6-5 to TRBJ2-3, with 10 bases aligning to TRBD2. Germline V gives CDR1 MNHEY, CDR2 SVGAGI. The CDR3 extends over 16 amino acids. V trimming: 2 bases; J trimming: 2 bases; junction bases outside the gene matches: 4. The CDR3 here is CASSYGSGRATDTQYF. The CDR3 DNA sequence: TGTGCCAGCAGTTACGGCAGCGGGAGGGCCACAGATACGCAGTATTTT.

V usage is TRBV30 and J usage is TRBJ2-7, with a possible D match to TRBD1 (7 bases). CDR3 size: 15 residues. Per germline, CDR1 GTSNPN and CDR2 SVGIG (reference sequence). Between the trimmed V and J ends, which lost 0 bases and 6 bases, there was a span of 18 bases. CDR3: CAWSVLRGWRVEQYF. DNA for the CDR3: TGTGCCTGGAGTGTACTCAGGGGGTGGAGGGTCGAGCAGTACTTC.

This chain joins TRBV6-1 and TRBJ2-7; D is possibly TRBD1 (5 bases). From germline, CDR1 is MNHNS and CDR2 SASEGT. This CDR3 has 14 amino acids. The V and J ends lost 2 bases and 5 bases respectively, with 13 bases between them. The DNA for the CDR3 is TGTGCCAGCAGTGAACTACAGGAGCCGGACGAGCAGTACTTC. Translating it yields CASSELQEPDEQYF.

The chain carries TRBV4-1 and TRBJ2-1; TRBD1 might be the D (5 bases). CDR1 and CDR2 from the germline V gene are MGHRA and YSYEKL. The CDR3 contains 14 residues. The V end lost 6 bases, the J end lost 2 bases, and 11 bases lay between the germline ends. The CDR3 coding sequence is TGCGCCAGCAGAGCCAGGACAACCTACAATGAGCAGTTCTTC. As protein: CASRARTTYNEQFF.

The rearrangement links TRBV2 to TRBJ2-2, with 7 bases lining up with TRBD1. Trimming removed 4 bases from V and 6 bases from J; junction bases left unmatched: 5. CDR3 length: 14 amino acids. Germline V gene sequence: CDR1 SNHLY, CDR2 FYNNEI. This CDR3 reads CASSALQGSGELFF. The CDR3 coding sequence is TGTGCCAGCAGTGCCCTACAGGGGTCCGGGGAGCTGTTTTTT.

In its sample, this clone was seen once. CDR3 sequence reads: CSVEVPRGKEGGYTF. The DNA of the CDR3 is TGCAGCGTTGAGGTTCCTCGGGGTAAAGAGGGTGGCTACACCTTC. The chain joins TRBV29-1 to TRBJ1-2; D remains unclear. The CDR3 loop spans 15 amino acids. From germline, CDR1 is SQVTM and CDR2 ANQGSEA. The V end was cut by 3 bases, the J end by 7 bases, with 21 bases between.

V usage is TRBV5-1 and J usage is TRBJ2-2; possibly TRBD2 for D (6 bases). The CDR3 length is 15 residues. CDR1 and CDR2 from the germline V gene are SGHRS and YFSETQ. V lost 9 bases and J lost 0, with 15 bases in between. Written as DNA, the CDR3 is TGCGCCACCTACGGGGGTTCCGCGAACACCGGGGAGCTGTTTTTT. This codes for CATYGGSANTGELFF.

The chain carries TRBV7-2 and TRBJ2-7, with 10 bases fitting TRBD2. V lost 6 bases and J lost 3; bases outside the gene matches: 2. The CDR3 runs to 13 residues. Germline lookup yields CDR1 SGHTA and CDR2 FQGNSA. This chain's CDR3 is CASRRTSGYEQYF. The CDR3 DNA is TGTGCCAGCAGGAGGACTAGCGGCTACGAGCAGTACTTC.

The CDR3 loop is CAIRGALDSYTF. CDR3 nucleotide sequence: TGTGCCATCAGAGGGGCCCTCGATAGCTACACCTTC. V and J are TRBV10-3 and TRBJ1-2; TRBD1 is a possible D gene (5 bases). The length of the CDR3 is 12 residues. Per the germline V gene, CDR1 is ENHRY and CDR2 is SYGVKD. Trimming removed 6 bases from V and 9 bases from J, with 14 bases in between.

The V and J genes are TRBV5-1 and TRBJ2-5, with 7 nucleotides matching TRBD2. Germline trimming cut 0 bases from V and 13 bases from J; bases unmatched to any gene: 12. Germline V lookup: CDR1 SGHRS, CDR2 YFSETQ. This CDR3 region has 14 residues. CDR3 loop: CASSLASGARGRYF. The DNA for the CDR3 is TGCGCCAGCAGCTTGGCCAGCGGGGCTCGTGGGCGGTACTTC.

The rearrangement uses TRBV9 and TRBJ2-2; 10 nucleotides line up with TRBD2. J gave up 6 bases and V 3 bases, and 8 bases lay outside the gene matches. In germline, CDR1 is SGDLS, CDR2 YYNGEE. This CDR3 is 16 amino acids long. The CDR3 DNA reads as TGTGCCAGCAGCGCTCGTGGACTAGCGGTCGCCGGGGAGCTGTTTTTT. Encoded protein: CASSARGLAVAGELFF.

The chain joins TRBV12-5 to TRBJ1-2, with unresolved D. CDR1 LGHNT and CDR2 FRNRAP come from the germline V gene. V shed 2 bases and J shed 8 bases, with 12 bases lying between them. This CDR3 is 13 amino acids long. The CDR3 DNA is TGTGCTAGTGGTTTGCGGCAGGCGGGAGGCTACACCTTC. This codes for CASGLRQAGGYTF.